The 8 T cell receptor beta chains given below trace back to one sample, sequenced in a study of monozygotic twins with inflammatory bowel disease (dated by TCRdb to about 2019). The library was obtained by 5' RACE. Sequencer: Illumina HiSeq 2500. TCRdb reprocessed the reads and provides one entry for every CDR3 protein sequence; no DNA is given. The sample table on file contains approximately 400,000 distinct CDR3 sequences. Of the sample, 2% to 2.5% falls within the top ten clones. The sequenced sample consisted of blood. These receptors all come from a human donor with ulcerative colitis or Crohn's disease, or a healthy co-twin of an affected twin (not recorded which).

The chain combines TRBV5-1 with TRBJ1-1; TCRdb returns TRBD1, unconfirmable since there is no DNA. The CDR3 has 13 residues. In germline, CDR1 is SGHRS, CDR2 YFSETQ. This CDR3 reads CASSSGVPGEAFF.

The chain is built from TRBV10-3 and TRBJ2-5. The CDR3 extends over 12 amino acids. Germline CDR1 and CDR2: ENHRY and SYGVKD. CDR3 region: CAISETQETQYF.

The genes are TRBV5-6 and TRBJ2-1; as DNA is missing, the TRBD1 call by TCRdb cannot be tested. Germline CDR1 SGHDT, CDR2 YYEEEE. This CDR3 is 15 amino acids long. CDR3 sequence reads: CASSGAWEAYNEQFF.

The CDR3 sequence is CASPRRGPGTDTQYF. The gene calls are TRBV27 and TRBJ2-3; without DNA, the TCRdb call of TRBD1 cannot be checked. Germline V lookup: CDR1 MNHEY, CDR2 SMNVEV (reference sequence). This CDR3 is built from 15 residues.

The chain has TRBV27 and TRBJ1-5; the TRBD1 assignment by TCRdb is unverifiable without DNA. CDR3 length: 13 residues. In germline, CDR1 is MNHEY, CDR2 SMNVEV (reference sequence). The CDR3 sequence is CASSRGGEQPQHF.

CDR3 sequence: CASSPRNGGPRGNTQYF. The chain has TRBV5-5 and TRBJ2-3; with no DNA, the TCRdb D assignment of TRBD1 cannot be verified. CDR1 and CDR2 (germline): SGHKS, YYEKEE (reference sequence). The CDR3 runs to 17 residues.

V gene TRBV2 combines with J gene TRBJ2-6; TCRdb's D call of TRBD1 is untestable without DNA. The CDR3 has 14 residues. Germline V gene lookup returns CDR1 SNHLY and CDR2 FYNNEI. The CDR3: CASGERDGANVLTF.

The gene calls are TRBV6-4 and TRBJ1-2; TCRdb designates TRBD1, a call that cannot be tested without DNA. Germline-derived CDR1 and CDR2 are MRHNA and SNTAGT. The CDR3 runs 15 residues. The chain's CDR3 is CASSDKGQGSHGYTF.